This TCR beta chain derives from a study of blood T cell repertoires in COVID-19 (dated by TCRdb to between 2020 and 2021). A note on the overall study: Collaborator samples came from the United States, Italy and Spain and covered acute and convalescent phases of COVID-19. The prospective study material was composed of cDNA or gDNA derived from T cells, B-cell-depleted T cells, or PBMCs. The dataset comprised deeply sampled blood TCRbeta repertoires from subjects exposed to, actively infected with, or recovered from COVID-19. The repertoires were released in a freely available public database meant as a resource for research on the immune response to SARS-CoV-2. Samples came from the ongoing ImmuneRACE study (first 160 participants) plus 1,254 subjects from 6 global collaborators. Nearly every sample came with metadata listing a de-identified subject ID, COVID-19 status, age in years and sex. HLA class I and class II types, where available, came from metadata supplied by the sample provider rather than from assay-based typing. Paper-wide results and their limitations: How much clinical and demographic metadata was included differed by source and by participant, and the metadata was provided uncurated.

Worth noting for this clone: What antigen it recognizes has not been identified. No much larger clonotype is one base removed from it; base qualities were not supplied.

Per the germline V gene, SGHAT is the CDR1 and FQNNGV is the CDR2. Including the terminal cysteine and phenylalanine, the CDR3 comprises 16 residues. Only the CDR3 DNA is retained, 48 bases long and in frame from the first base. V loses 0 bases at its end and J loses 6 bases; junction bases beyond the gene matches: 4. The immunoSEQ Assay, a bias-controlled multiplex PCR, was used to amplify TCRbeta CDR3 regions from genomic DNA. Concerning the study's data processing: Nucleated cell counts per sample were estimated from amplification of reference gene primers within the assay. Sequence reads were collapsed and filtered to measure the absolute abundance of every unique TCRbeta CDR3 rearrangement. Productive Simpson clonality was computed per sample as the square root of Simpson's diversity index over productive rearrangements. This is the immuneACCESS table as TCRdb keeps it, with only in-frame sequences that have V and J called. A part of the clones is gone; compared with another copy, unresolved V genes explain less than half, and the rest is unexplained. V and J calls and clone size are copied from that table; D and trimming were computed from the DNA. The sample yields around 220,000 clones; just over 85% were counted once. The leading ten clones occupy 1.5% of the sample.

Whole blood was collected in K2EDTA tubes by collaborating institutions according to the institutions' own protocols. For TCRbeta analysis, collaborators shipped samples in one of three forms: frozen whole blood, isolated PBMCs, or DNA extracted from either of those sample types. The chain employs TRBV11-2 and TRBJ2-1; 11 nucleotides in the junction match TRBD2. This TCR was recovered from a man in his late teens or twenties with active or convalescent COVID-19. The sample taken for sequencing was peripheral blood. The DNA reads TGTGCCAGCAGCTTAGAACTAGCGGGGGCCGGCAATGAGCAGTTCTTC. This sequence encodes CASSLELAGAGNEQFF.